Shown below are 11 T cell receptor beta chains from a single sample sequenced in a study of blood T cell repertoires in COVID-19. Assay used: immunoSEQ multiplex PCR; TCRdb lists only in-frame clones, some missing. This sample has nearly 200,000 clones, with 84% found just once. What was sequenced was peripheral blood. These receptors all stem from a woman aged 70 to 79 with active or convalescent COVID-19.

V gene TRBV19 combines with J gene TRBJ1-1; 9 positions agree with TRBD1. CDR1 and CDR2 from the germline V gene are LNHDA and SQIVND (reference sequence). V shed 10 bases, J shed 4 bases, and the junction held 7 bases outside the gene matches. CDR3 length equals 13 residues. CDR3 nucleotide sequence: TGTGCCACCCGGACAGGGGAAGGCACTGAAGCTTTCTTT. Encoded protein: CATRTGEGTEAFF. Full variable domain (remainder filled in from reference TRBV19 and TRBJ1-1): DGGITQSPKYLFRKEGQNVTLSCEQNLNHDAMYWYRQDPGQGLRLIYYSQIVNDFQKGDIAEGYSVSREKKESFPLTVTSAQKNPTAFYLCATRTGEGTEAFFGQGTRLTVV.

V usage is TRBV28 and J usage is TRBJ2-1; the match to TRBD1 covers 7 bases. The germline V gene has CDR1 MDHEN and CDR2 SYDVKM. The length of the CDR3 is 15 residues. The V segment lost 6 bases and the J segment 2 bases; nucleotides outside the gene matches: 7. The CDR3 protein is CASSPDRSPYNEQFF. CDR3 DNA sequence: TGTGCCAGCAGCCCGGACAGGTCTCCCTACAATGAGCAGTTCTTC.

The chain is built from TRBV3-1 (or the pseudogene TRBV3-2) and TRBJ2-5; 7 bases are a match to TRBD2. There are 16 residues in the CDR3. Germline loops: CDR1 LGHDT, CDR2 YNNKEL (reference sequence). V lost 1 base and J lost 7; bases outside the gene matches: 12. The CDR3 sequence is CASSQARLAVRGTQYF. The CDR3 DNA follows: TGTGCCAGCAGCCAAGCGCGGCTAGCGGTAAGAGGGACCCAGTACTTC.

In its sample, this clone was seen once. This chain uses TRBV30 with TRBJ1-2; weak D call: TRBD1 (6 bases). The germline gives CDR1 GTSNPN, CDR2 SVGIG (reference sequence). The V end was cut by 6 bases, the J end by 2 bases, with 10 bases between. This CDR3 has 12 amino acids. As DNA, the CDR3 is TGTGCCTGCGCACAGGGAAACTATGGCTACACCTTC. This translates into CACAQGNYGYTF.

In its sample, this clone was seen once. CDR3 loop: CASSQVSRSSTDTQYF. In nucleotides, the CDR3 is TGTGCCAGCAGCCAAGTAAGTCGGTCTAGCACAGATACGCAGTATTTT. The rearrangement uses TRBV3-1 (or the pseudogene TRBV3-2) and TRBJ2-3; D is ambiguous. CDR1 and CDR2 from the germline V gene are LGHDT and YNNKEL (reference sequence). Trimming shortened V by 1 base and J by 0 bases, and 11 bases separated the two germline ends. This CDR3 is built from 16 residues.

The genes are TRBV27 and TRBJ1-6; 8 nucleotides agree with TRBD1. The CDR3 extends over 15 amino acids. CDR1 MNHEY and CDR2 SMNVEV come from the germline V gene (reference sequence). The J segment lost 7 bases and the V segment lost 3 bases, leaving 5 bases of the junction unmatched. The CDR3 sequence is CASSFLDRVNSPLHF. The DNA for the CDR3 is TGTGCCAGCAGTTTTTTGGACAGGGTCAATTCACCCCTCCACTTT.

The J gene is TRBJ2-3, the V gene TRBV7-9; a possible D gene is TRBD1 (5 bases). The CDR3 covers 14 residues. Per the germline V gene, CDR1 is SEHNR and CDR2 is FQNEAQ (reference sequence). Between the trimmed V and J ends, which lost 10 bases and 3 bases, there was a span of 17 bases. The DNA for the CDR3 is TGTGCCACCCCGCTCGTCGACAGAACAGATACGCAGTATTTT. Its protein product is CATPLVDRTDTQYF.

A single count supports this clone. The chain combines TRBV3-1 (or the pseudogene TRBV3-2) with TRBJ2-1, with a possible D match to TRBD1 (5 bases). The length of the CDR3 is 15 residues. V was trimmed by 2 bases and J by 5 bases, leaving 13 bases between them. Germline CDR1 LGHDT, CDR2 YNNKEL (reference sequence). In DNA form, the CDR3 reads TGTGCCAGCAGCCAAAGGGGCACACTAAACAATGAGCAGTTCTTC. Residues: CASSQRGTLNNEQFF.

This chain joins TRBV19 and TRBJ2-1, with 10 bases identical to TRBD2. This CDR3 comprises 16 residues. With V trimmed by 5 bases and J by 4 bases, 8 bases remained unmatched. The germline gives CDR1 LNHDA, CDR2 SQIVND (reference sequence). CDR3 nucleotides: TGTGCCAGTAGTGTTTCTAGCGGGAGAGGGTACAATGAGCAGTTCTTC. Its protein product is CASSVSSGRGYNEQFF.

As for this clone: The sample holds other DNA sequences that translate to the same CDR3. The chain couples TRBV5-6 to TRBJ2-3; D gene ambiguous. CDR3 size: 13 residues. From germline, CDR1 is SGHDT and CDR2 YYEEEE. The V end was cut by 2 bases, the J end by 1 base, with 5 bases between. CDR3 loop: CASSFLGTDTQYF. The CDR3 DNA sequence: TGTGCCAGCAGCTTTCTAGGCACAGATACGCAGTATTTT.

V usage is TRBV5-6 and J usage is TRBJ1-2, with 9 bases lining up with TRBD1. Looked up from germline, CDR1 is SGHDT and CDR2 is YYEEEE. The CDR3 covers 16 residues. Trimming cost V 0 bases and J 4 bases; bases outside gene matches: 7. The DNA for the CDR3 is TGTGCCAGCAGCTTGGGATCGACAGGGGGAACCTATGGCTACACCTTC. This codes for CASSLGSTGGTYGYTF.